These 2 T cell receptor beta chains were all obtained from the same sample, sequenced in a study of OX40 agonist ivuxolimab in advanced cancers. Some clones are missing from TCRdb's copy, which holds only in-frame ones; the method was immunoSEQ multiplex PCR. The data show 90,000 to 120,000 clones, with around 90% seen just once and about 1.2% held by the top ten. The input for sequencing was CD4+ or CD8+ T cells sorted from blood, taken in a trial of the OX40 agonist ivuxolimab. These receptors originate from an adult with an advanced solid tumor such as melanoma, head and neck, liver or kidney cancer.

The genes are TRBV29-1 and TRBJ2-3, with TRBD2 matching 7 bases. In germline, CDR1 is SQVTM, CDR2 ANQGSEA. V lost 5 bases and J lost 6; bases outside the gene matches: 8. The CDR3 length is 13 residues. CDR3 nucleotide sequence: TGCAGCGTTAACAGCGGGGCGCAGGATACGCAGTATTTT. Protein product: CSVNSGAQDTQYF.

Here the CDR3 DNA reads TGTGCCAGCACCCTTTACAGCGTCGAGCAGTACTTC. Residues: CASTLYSVEQYF. The chain is built from TRBV11-2 and TRBJ2-7; no reliable D call. The CDR3 totals 12 residues. CDR1 is SGHAT, CDR2 FQNNGV, per germline. The V gene lost 7 bases and the J gene lost 6 bases, with 13 bases spanning the gap.